The entry below describes one T cell receptor beta chain. The antigen remains unidentified. RNA transcripts yielded amplified TCR beta CDR3 regions. In the first round, RT-PCR was carried out with HTBI primers, and a multiplex PCR formed the second round. TCRdb re-called the multiplex PCR reads with MiXCR, one entry per CDR3 protein. The sample lists fewer than 350,000 distinct CDR3 sequences, about a sixth seen once, with 9% to 15% in the top ten. The authors diagnosed from clinical symptoms, serum thyroxine, TRAb, thyroid ultrasound and orbital computed tomography. PBMCs originated in approximately 9.2 ml of fresh peripheral blood. This record belongs to a study of Graves' ophthalmopathy and Graves' hyperthyroidism. Background on the study: The collection of peripheral blood took place at initial diagnosis, before any treatment.

Study observations and caveats: Blood repertoires reportedly contained most expanded thyroid clonotypes above 0.001 frequency.

There are 13 residues in the CDR3. Germline lookup yields CDR1 SNHLY and CDR2 FYNNEI. V lost 8 bases and J lost 4, with 12 bases in between. V and J are TRBV2 and TRBJ1-5; no clear D gene. This receptor was taken from an adult man with Graves' ophthalmopathy. Sequenced: peripheral blood. The CDR3 sequence: CASLLQVNQPQHF. The CDR3 nucleotides read TGTGCCAGCCTATTACAAGTTAATCAGCCCCAGCATTTT.